These 30 T cell receptor beta chains came from one sample sequenced in a study of T cells expressing NK-cell markers. TCRdb reworked the 5' RACE reads into one entry per CDR3 protein, no DNA. The data show 300,000 or so distinct CDR3 sequences, and the top ten clones hold about 4%. Sequencing input: blood T cells: a sorted CD56 or NKG2C T cell subset, CD4+ or CD8+ T cells, or bulk PBMC T cells (not recorded which). These receptors were collected from a woman aged 18 to 75 in good health.

This sequence joins TRBV7-6 and TRBJ2-5; without DNA, the TCRdb call of TRBD2 cannot be checked. Per the germline V gene, CDR1 is SGHVS and CDR2 is FNYEAQ. CDR3 length equals 14 residues. The CDR3 region is CAISRDIYQETQYF. Full variable domain (rest looked up from reference TRBV7-6 and TRBJ2-5): GAGVSQSPRYKVTKRGQDVALRCDPISGHVSLYWYRQALGQGPEFLTYFNYEAQQDKSGLPNDRFSAERPEGSISTLTIQRTEQRDSAMYRCAISRDIYQETQYFGPGTRLLVL.

The CDR3 here is CASSPGPADYGYTF. The chain links TRBV4-2 to TRBJ1-2; TCRdb's D call, TRBD1, is unchecked because there is no DNA. The CDR3 is 14 amino acids. The germline gives CDR1 LGHNA, CDR2 YNFKEQ.

The CDR3 loop reads CASSLGARTNEKLFF. The chain couples TRBV11-2 to TRBJ1-4. Germline CDR1 SGHAT, CDR2 FQNNGV. The length of the CDR3 is 15 residues.

The chain is built from TRBV15 and TRBJ2-1. The CDR3 totals 13 residues. Germline V CDR1 and CDR2: LNHNV, YYDKDF (reference sequence). This CDR3 is CATSRVEVHEQFF.

The gene calls are TRBV24-1 and TRBJ1-2; TCRdb's assignment of TRBD1 cannot be checked, as there is no DNA. Germline V CDR1 and CDR2: KGHDR, SFDVKD. The CDR3 runs to 15 residues. This CDR3 reads CATSAAPAFRNGYTF.

J is TRBJ2-3 and V is TRBV20-1. The CDR3 has 11 residues. CDR1 is DFQATT, CDR2 SNEGSKA, per germline (reference sequence). The CDR3 spells CSAFHTDTQYF.

This chain connects TRBV4-1 to TRBJ1-6. Germline lookup yields CDR1 MGHRA and CDR2 YSYEKL. The CDR3 extends over 15 amino acids. The CDR3 protein is CASSQAPRPNSPLHF.

The chain couples TRBV29-1 to TRBJ2-1; TCRdb gives TRBD1 as the D gene, but with no DNA this cannot be confirmed. CDR1 is SQVTM and CDR2 is ANQGSEA in the germline V gene. The CDR3 is made up of 13 amino acids. CDR3 residues: CSVAGKGYNEQFF.

The V and J genes are TRBV6-5 and TRBJ1-2; TCRdb reports TRBD1, a call that lacks DNA to check it against. The germline V gene has CDR1 MNHEY and CDR2 SVGAGI. The CDR3 length is 14 residues. The CDR3 here is CASSYFGTGYGYTF.

The CDR3 sequence is CASSYSRSLYGYTF. The chain carries TRBV6-5 and TRBJ1-2. Germline loops: CDR1 MNHEY, CDR2 SVGAGI. There are 14 residues in the CDR3.

The V and J genes are TRBV30 and TRBJ2-7; lacking DNA, the TRBD1 call made by TCRdb goes unchecked. The CDR3 consists of 13 residues. Germline loops: CDR1 GTSNPN, CDR2 SVGIG (reference sequence). The CDR3 loop reads CASGGVHPLTRYF.

CDR3 amino acids: CASSPASSAEQYF. The rearrangement joins TRBV7-2 to TRBJ2-7. This CDR3 comprises 13 residues. The germline CDR1 and CDR2 sequences are SGHTA and FQGNSA. Full variable domain (missing parts from reference TRBV7-2 and TRBJ2-7): GAGVSQSPSNKVTEKGKDVELRCDPISGHTALYWYRQSLGQGLEFLIYFQGNSAPDKSGLPSDRFSAERTGGSVSTLTIQRTQQEDSAVYLCASSPASSAEQYFGPGTRLTVT.

The chain carries TRBV6-1 and TRBJ1-5; no DNA is available, so the TRBD1 call from TCRdb remains unchecked. The CDR3 runs to 13 residues. Looked up from germline, CDR1 is MNHNS and CDR2 is SASEGT. The CDR3 spells CASSPGYNQPQHF.

The rearrangement joins TRBV14 to TRBJ2-5. The CDR3 extends over 12 amino acids. Germline-derived CDR1 and CDR2 are SGHDN and FVKESK. The CDR3 sequence: CASSQLRETQYF.

J is TRBJ2-1 and V is TRBV18; absent DNA, TCRdb's TRBD1 call cannot be checked. The CDR3 spans 15 residues. The germline gives CDR1 KGHSH, CDR2 LQKENI. The CDR3 loop reads CASSPTEGVYNEQFF.

V and J are TRBV24-1 and TRBJ2-1; the TCRdb D gene call, TRBD2, has no DNA to confirm it. Germline loops: CDR1 KGHDR, CDR2 SFDVKD. This CDR3 has 15 residues. CDR3 protein: CATRGGTSGRDEQFF.

The V gene is TRBV6-2 or TRBV6-3, the J gene TRBJ2-1; the D call from TCRdb, TRBD2, cannot be confirmed without DNA. This CDR3 comprises 14 residues. Germline V lookup: CDR1 MNHEY, CDR2 SVGEGT. This CDR3 reads CASRRLAAYNEQFF.

The chain is built from TRBV7-2 and TRBJ2-1; without DNA, the TCRdb call of TRBD1 cannot be checked. Germline CDR1 and CDR2: SGHTA and FQGNSA. The CDR3 spans 15 residues. The CDR3 is CASSLTRDSYNEQFF.

V and J are TRBV6-4 and TRBJ2-7; the TRBD2 assignment by TCRdb is unverifiable without DNA. In germline, CDR1 is MRHNA, CDR2 SNTAGT. The CDR3 loop spans 14 amino acids. CDR3 region: CASSAGWGSYEQYF.

V gene TRBV10-3 combines with J gene TRBJ2-7; TCRdb calls TRBD1, which cannot be checked without DNA. Germline CDR1 is ENHRY and CDR2 is SYGVKD. This CDR3 region has 14 residues. Here the CDR3 reads CAISEGGINHEQYF.

The chain couples TRBV7-2 to TRBJ2-1. From germline, CDR1 is SGHTA and CDR2 FQGNSA. This CDR3 has 11 amino acids. The CDR3 region is CASSPAIEQFF.

J is TRBJ2-3 and V is TRBV5-1; TCRdb names TRBD2, which stays unverified in the absence of DNA. Per the germline V gene, CDR1 is SGHRS and CDR2 is YFSETQ. This CDR3 comprises 16 residues. The CDR3 here is CASRLAGDLSTDTQYF.

This sequence joins TRBV6-5 and TRBJ1-6. Germline V lookup: CDR1 MNHEY, CDR2 SVGAGI. There are 11 residues in the CDR3. The CDR3 region is CASRTREALHF.

V is TRBV18 and J is TRBJ2-1; TCRdb calls TRBD2, which cannot be checked without DNA. The length of the CDR3 is 15 residues. The V gene's germline CDR1 is KGHSH and CDR2 LQKENI. CDR3: CASSPLAGGDNEQFF.

The V gene is TRBV7-3, the J gene TRBJ2-1; TCRdb names TRBD1, which stays unverified in the absence of DNA. This CDR3 region has 15 residues. The V gene's germline CDR1 is SGHTA and CDR2 FQGTGA. The CDR3 spells CASSSGTGAYNEQFF.

The chain recombines TRBV5-1 with TRBJ1-5; as DNA is missing, the TRBD1 call by TCRdb cannot be tested. This CDR3 has 16 amino acids. Germline V CDR1 and CDR2: SGHRS, YFSETQ. CDR3 amino acids: CASSLTGTGGNQPQHF.

The chain uses TRBV11-1 and TRBJ1-2. Germline CDR1 SGHAT, CDR2 FQDESV (reference sequence). The CDR3 runs to 15 residues. CDR3 protein: CASSSQGIANYGYTF. Full variable domain (outside the CDR3, taken from reference TRBV11-1 and TRBJ1-2): EAEVAQSPRYKITEKSQAVAFWCDPISGHATLYWYRQILGQGPELLVQFQDESVVDDSQLPKDRFSAERLKGVDSTLKIQPAELGDSAMYLCASSSQGIANYGYTFGSGTRLTVV.

The chain combines TRBV6-1 with TRBJ2-5; the TRBD1 assignment by TCRdb is unverifiable without DNA. The CDR3 consists of 17 residues. The V gene's germline CDR1 is MNHNS and CDR2 SASEGT. The CDR3 loop is CASSDLGTGGIRETQYF.

The CDR3 region is CASTLTASGGYTF. The V gene is TRBV7-9, the J gene TRBJ1-2; TCRdb gives TRBD1 as the D gene, but with no DNA this cannot be confirmed. CDR3 length equals 13 residues. Germline V gives CDR1 SEHNR, CDR2 FQNEAQ (reference sequence).

This chain connects TRBV28 to TRBJ2-1. CDR1 is MDHEN and CDR2 is SYDVKM in the germline V gene. CDR3 length: 13 amino acids. The CDR3 spells CASSSGKANEQFF.